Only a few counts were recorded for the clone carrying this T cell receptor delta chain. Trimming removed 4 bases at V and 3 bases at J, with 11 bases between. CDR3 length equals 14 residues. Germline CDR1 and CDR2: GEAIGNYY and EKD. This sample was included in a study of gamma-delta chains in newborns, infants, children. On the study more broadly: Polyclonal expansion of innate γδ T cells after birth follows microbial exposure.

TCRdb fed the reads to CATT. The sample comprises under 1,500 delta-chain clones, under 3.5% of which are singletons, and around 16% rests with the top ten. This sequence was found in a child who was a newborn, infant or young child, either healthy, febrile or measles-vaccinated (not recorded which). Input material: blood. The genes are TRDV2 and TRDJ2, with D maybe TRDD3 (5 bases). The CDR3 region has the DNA TGTGCCTGTGATACCTGGGAGATGACAGCACAACTCTTCTTT. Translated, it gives CACDTWEMTAQLFF.